The next 23 T cell receptor beta chains were all read from a single sample in a study of blood T cell repertoires in COVID-19. Profiled with immunoSEQ multiplex PCR; TCRdb holds only in-frame clones, not every one. The repertoire holds some 300,000 clones, with around 89% as singletons. Sequenced: peripheral blood. The receptors shown here come from a woman aged 45 to 65 with COVID-19, enrolled during active disease.

The chain joins TRBV6-1 to TRBJ1-2; tentatively, D is TRBD1 (5 bases). With 2 bases removed from V and 5 bases from J, the gap between germline ends came to 15 bases. Germline-derived CDR1 and CDR2 are MNHNS and SASEGT. This CDR3 is 15 amino acids long. The CDR3 DNA sequence: TGTGCCAGCAGTGAATGGGGCCCCGGGGGATATGGCTACACCTTC. Protein sequence: CASSEWGPGGYGYTF.

In this sample, this clone turned up once. The chain carries TRBV2 and TRBJ2-1; D perhaps matches TRBD1 (5 bases). Germline V CDR1 and CDR2: SNHLY, FYNNEI. Trimming stripped 9 bases from V and 4 bases from J, with 16 bases between. The CDR3 contains 14 residues. The CDR3 region has the DNA TGTGCCAGTACGCTCCTGCAGGGATACAATGAGCAGTTCTTC. Protein sequence: CASTLLQGYNEQFF. Full variable domain (outside the CDR3, taken from reference TRBV2 and TRBJ2-1): EPEVTQTPSHQVTQMGQEVILRCVPISNHLYFYWYRQILGQKVEFLVSFYNNEISEKSEIFDDQFSVERPDGSNFTLKIRSTKLEDSAMYFCASTLLQGYNEQFFGPGTRLTVL.

The chain has TRBV5-5 and TRBJ2-5; 10 bases are a match to TRBD2. V lost 2 bases to trimming and J lost 4 bases; unmatched junction nucleotides: 5. Germline V gives CDR1 SGHKS, CDR2 YYEKEE (reference sequence). The CDR3 contains 15 residues. Here the CDR3 DNA reads TGTGCCAGCAGCTTCCTAGCGGGAGTAGCAGAGACCCAGTACTTC. Residues: CASSFLAGVAETQYF.

The CDR3 here is CASSKKGSGTSVFSSYNEQFF. The DNA of the CDR3 is TGTGCCAGTAGCAAAAAAGGGTCCGGGACTAGCGTCTTCAGCTCCTACAATGAGCAGTTCTTC. This chain joins TRBV19 and TRBJ2-1; 10 bases align to TRBD2. The trim removed 6 bases at V and 0 bases at J, leaving 20 bases unmatched. CDR1 LNHDA and CDR2 SQIVND come from the germline V gene (reference sequence). This CDR3 comprises 21 residues. Full variable domain (missing parts from reference TRBV19 and TRBJ2-1): DGGITQSPKYLFRKEGQNVTLSCEQNLNHDAMYWYRQDPGQGLRLIYYSQIVNDFQKGDIAEGYSVSREKKESFPLTVTSAQKNPTAFYLCASSKKGSGTSVFSSYNEQFFGPGTRLTVL.

The gene calls are TRBV2 and TRBJ2-2; TRBD1 is a possible D gene (6 bases). CDR3 size: 16 residues. Trimming pared 5 bases from V and 1 base from J, leaving 14 bases between. Germline V CDR1 and CDR2: SNHLY, FYNNEI. The CDR3 reads CASSLMGARNTGELFF. In DNA, the CDR3 is TGTGCCAGCAGTTTGATGGGGGCCAGGAACACCGGGGAGCTGTTTTTT.

V gene TRBV4-1 combines with J gene TRBJ2-7; D may be TRBD1 (6 bases). V was cut by 2 bases and J by 5 bases, with 13 bases left in between. This CDR3 is 14 amino acids long. The germline CDR1 and CDR2 sequences are MGHRA and YSYEKL. CDR3 DNA sequence: TGCGCCAGCAGCCAATCCTTCAACAGGGACGAGCAGTACTTC. Translation gives CASSQSFNRDEQYF.

Here the CDR3 DNA reads TGTGCCAGCAGTTTATCGGTCCGGGGTCCCGTTGGCATTCAGTACTTC. Translation: CASSLSVRGPVGIQYF. J is TRBJ2-4 and V is TRBV27, with D perhaps matching TRBD2 (5 bases). Trimming took off 0 bases at V and 9 bases at J, with 18 bases between the two ends. The CDR3 contains 16 residues. Germline V CDR1 and CDR2: MNHEY, SMNVEV (reference sequence).

The chain combines TRBV11-3 with TRBJ1-4; D is unresolved. V was pared by 1 base and J by 8 bases, with 5 bases between. The CDR3 runs to 12 residues. CDR1 and CDR2 from the germline V gene are SGHNT and YENEEA. CDR3 bases: TGTGCCAGCAGCTTAGGTCGGGAAAAACTGTTTTTT. Translation: CASSLGREKLFF.

The chain has TRBV6-5 and TRBJ1-1, with a possible D match to TRBD1 (6 bases). CDR3 length: 14 amino acids. V lost 5 bases to trimming and J lost 1 base, with 11 bases between them. The germline CDR1 and CDR2 sequences are MNHEY and SVGAGI. The CDR3 coding sequence is TGTGCCAGCAGTACGACAGGAGCGAACACTGAAGCTTTCTTT. It encodes CASSTTGANTEAFF.

This chain links TRBV5-1 with TRBJ2-3; D call uncertain. Germline V CDR1 and CDR2: SGHRS, YFSETQ. The V and J ends lost 5 bases and 0 bases respectively, with 13 bases between them. The CDR3 is 15 residues long. Here the CDR3 reads CASRPRPFSTDTQYF. CDR3 DNA sequence: TGCGCCAGCAGGCCCAGGCCTTTTAGCACAGATACGCAGTATTTT.

V and J are TRBV28 and TRBJ1-2; TRBD1 is a possible D gene (5 bases). The CDR3 totals 15 residues. Germline CDR1 MDHEN, CDR2 SYDVKM. The V and J ends lost 5 bases and 0 bases respectively, with 13 bases between them. CDR3: CASSGGVTTNYGYTF. CDR3 coding DNA: TGTGCCAGCAGTGGGGGGGTGACTACTAACTATGGCTACACCTTC.

The chain combines TRBV27 with TRBJ2-3, with 8 bases fitting TRBD2. Germline lookup yields CDR1 MNHEY and CDR2 SMNVEV (reference sequence). CDR3 length: 17 residues. J was trimmed by 3 bases and V by 0 bases; bases with no gene match: 8. The DNA of the CDR3 is TGTGCCAGCAGTTTATCGAAGGCGGGAGGACCGACAGATACGCAGTATTTT. Protein: CASSLSKAGGPTDTQYF.

The CDR3, as DNA: TGTGCCAGCAGTTATCCCGGGACAGGGGTAGCAAGCAATCAGCCCCAGCATTTT. This gives the protein CASSYPGTGVASNQPQHF. The chain combines TRBV6-2 or TRBV6-3 with TRBJ1-5; the match to TRBD1 covers 10 bases. In germline, CDR1 is MNHEY, CDR2 SVGEGT. CDR3 size: 18 residues. V lost 3 bases, J lost 1 base, and 9 bases stayed unmatched.

This clone was detected only once. J is TRBJ1-4 and V is TRBV10-1; 7 bases fit TRBD1. Trimming took 4 bases from V and 5 from J; bases not matched to a gene: 4. The germline CDR1 and CDR2 sequences are WNHNN and SYGVQD (reference sequence). CDR3 length equals 14 residues. The CDR3 DNA follows: TGCGCCAGCAGTGCGGGACAGAAAAATGAAAAACTGTTTTTT. It is translated as CASSAGQKNEKLFF.

CDR3 sequence reads: CASSTQQWSAEAFF. The CDR3 nucleotides are TGTGCCAGCAGCACACAACAATGGAGTGCTGAAGCTTTCTTT. The rearrangement joins TRBV5-5 to TRBJ1-1, with D uncertain. Germline assignment: CDR1 SGHKS and CDR2 YYEKEE (reference sequence). This CDR3 has 14 amino acids. The germline V and J ends were trimmed by 4 bases and 6 bases, with 16 bases remaining between them.

This clone occurred once. The J gene is TRBJ2-1, the V gene TRBV27, with 7 positions matching TRBD2. Per germline, CDR1 MNHEY and CDR2 SMNVEV (reference sequence). The CDR3 sequence is 18 residues long. V was pared by 5 bases and J by 4 bases, with 17 bases of the junction left unmatched. CDR3 coding DNA: TGTGCCAGCAGTCTACTCGGAGGGGCGGGAGTGGGGTACAATGAGCAGTTCTTC. Residues: CASSLLGGAGVGYNEQFF.

The chain employs TRBV7-3 and TRBJ2-3, with 10 nucleotides matching TRBD2. The germline CDR1 and CDR2 sequences are SGHTA and FQGTGA. Unmatched junction bases numbered 8, after V lost 3 bases and J lost 5 bases. CDR3 length: 16 residues. Written as DNA, the CDR3 is TGTGCCAGCAGCTTGGGAGCGGGAGGGCCGGTAGATACGCAGTATTTT. Translating gives CASSLGAGGPVDTQYF. Looking up the rest from reference TRBV7-3 and TRBJ2-3 gives the full variable domain: GAGVSQTPSNKVTEKGKYVELRCDPISGHTALYWYRQSLGQGPEFLIYFQGTGAADDSGLPNDRFFAVRPEGSVSTLKIQRTERGDSAVYLCASSLGAGGPVDTQYFGPGTRLTVL.

The chain couples TRBV6-6 to TRBJ2-5; no firm D call. CDR1 and CDR2 from the germline V gene are MNHNY and SVGAGI (reference sequence). V dropped 2 bases and J dropped 5 bases, with 9 bases sitting between them. The CDR3 is 13 amino acids. CDR3 loop: CASSYHPRETQYF. CDR3 DNA: TGTGCCAGCAGTTACCACCCTAGGGAGACCCAGTACTTC.

A note on this clone: Germline is not matched at one junction end, which may reflect a read error. The rearrangement joins TRBV29-1 to TRBJ2-7, with 13 bases fitting TRBD2. The CDR3 runs 15 residues. Germline loops: CDR1 SQVTM, CDR2 ANQGSEA. CDR3 in DNA: TGCAGCGTCGAAGGGACTAGCGGGAAGAACTACGAGCAGTACTTC. It is translated as CSVEGTSGKNYEQYF.

The DNA of the CDR3 is TGTGCCAGCAGCTTGGCAGGGGATAGCAATCAGCCCCAGCATTTT. It encodes CASSLAGDSNQPQHF. The chain uses TRBV11-2 and TRBJ1-5, with TRBD1 as a possible D gene (6 bases). In germline, CDR1 is SGHAT, CDR2 FQNNGV. Trimming took off 3 bases at V and 0 bases at J, with 9 bases between the two ends. The CDR3 has 15 residues.

J is TRBJ2-1 and V is TRBV5-8; maybe TRBD2 (6 bases). This CDR3 contains 15 residues. V lost 4 bases, J lost 6 bases, and 17 bases lay in between. The germline CDR1 and CDR2 sequences are SGHTS and YDEGEE. The CDR3 here is CASSRGLFWGNEQFF. The DNA for the CDR3 is TGTGCCAGCAGCCGGGGACTTTTTTGGGGCAATGAGCAGTTCTTC.

V is TRBV19 and J is TRBJ1-5, with 11 bases aligning to TRBD1. The V gene's germline CDR1 is LNHDA and CDR2 SQIVND (reference sequence). This CDR3 has 16 residues. The ends lost 3 bases at V and 6 bases at J; junction bases unmatched: 7. The CDR3 sequence: CASSISGTGGGQPQHF. CDR3 sequence (DNA): TGTGCCAGTAGTATCTCCGGGACAGGGGGAGGTCAGCCCCAGCATTTT. The whole variable domain, filled in from reference TRBV19 and TRBJ1-5, reads DGGITQSPKYLFRKEGQNVTLSCEQNLNHDAMYWYRQDPGQGLRLIYYSQIVNDFQKGDIAEGYSVSREKKESFPLTVTSAQKNPTAFYLCASSISGTGGGQPQHFGDGTRLSIL.

The sample holds one count of this clone. The chain recombines TRBV7-9 with TRBJ1-1, with 8 bases lining up with TRBD1. Trimming removed 0 bases from V and 6 bases from J; junction bases left unmatched: 9. The CDR3 sequence is 16 residues long. Germline V gives CDR1 SEHNR, CDR2 FQNEAQ (reference sequence). The CDR3 reads CASSLAFGRGLSEAFF. CDR3 sequence (DNA): TGTGCCAGCAGCTTAGCGTTTGGCAGGGGGCTTTCTGAAGCTTTCTTT.